This T cell receptor beta chain was retrieved from a study of cytomegalovirus exposure and HLA in healthy donors. General study points: Researchers reported that a few CMV-associated chains were confirmed in vitro as CMV antigen-specific. Several of the most significant clusters were apparently associated with common viral pathogens in a later analysis. In a later analysis, most CMV-associated TCR beta chains appeared HLA-restricted. An Asian-associated ancestry cluster reportedly showed fewer N-insertions than the roughly 670-donor mean in a later analysis.

Turning to this clone: Its specificity is not known.

Primers for the PCR totalled 60 Vbeta and 13 Jbeta. The table came from immunoSEQ multiplex PCR; TCRdb's copy has only in-frame clones and leaves some out. The top ten clones hold about 6.4% of a sample with hundreds of thousands of clones, about 80% of them seen once. Sequenced input: PBMCs. This clonotype originated in a man in his forties in good health and CMV-seropositive.

CDR3 coding DNA: TGCGCCAGCAGCGGAGGTCGGGGGGTCGAAGCTTTCTTT. Encoded protein: CASSGGRGVEAFF. The V call is TRBV5-1, the J call TRBJ1-1, with D maybe TRBD1 (5 bases). CDR1 is SGHRS, CDR2 YFSETQ, per germline. Between the trimmed V and J ends, which lost 4 bases and 8 bases, there was a span of 15 bases. This CDR3 spans 13 amino acids.